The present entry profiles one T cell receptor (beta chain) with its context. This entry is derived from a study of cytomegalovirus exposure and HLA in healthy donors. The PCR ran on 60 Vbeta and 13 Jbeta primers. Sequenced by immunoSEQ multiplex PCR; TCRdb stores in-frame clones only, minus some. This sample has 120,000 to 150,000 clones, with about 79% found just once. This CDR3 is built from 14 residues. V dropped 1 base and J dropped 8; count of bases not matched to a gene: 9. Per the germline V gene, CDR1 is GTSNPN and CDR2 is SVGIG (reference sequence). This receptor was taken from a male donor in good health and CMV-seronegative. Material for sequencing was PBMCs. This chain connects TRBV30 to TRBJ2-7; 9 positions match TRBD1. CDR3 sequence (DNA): TGTGCCTGGAGTGGGTCGGGACAGGGAATGAAGCAGTACTTC. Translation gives CAWSGSGQGMKQYF.